This T cell receptor beta chain was observed in a study of human T cells and chemical hapten exposure. About the study: Cases of alopecia areata, totalis or universalis occurred in a predominantly female patient group. Study-level findings and limits: Patch test score was positively correlated with the counts of PT1 expanded TCRs.

This clonotype was picked up many times. The antigen is undetermined. Time point indicated: patch test 1, 2 weeks after DPC sensitization. Regarding treatment: therapeutic diphenylcyclopropenone sensitization with weekly scalp DPC. V gave up 2 bases and J gave up 0 bases, with 15 bases separating them. The length of the CDR3 is 17 residues. CDR1 and CDR2 (germline): LGHNA, YSLEER. TCRdb used MiXCR to reprocess the RACE reads, holding one entry per CDR3 protein. The sample holds 95,000 or so distinct CDR3 sequences, about 10% seen once. This clonotype was obtained from a man aged 35 to 55 with alopecia areata. Some clones in this sample may be carry-over from other donors' samples. V gene TRBV4-3 combines with J gene TRBJ2-3; D is ambiguous. The sample was whole blood, taken in connection with sensitization to the hapten diphenylcyclopropenone (DPC). The DNA for the CDR3 is TGCGCCAGCAGCCAAATAGGGTCTTTCGCTAGCACAGATACGCAGTATTTT. It yields the protein CASSQIGSFASTDTQYF.